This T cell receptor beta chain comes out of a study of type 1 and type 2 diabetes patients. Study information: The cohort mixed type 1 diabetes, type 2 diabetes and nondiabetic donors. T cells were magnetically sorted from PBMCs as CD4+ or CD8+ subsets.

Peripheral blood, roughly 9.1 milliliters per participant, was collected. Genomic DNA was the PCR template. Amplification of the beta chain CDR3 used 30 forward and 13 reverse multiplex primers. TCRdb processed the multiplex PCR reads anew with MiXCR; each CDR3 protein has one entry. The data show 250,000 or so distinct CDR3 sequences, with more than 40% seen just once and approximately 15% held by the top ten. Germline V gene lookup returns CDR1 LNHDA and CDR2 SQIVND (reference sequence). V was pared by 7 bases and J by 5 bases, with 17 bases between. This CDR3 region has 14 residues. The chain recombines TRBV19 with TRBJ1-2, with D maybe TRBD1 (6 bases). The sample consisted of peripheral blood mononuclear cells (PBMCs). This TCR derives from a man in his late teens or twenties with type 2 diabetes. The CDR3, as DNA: TGTGCCAGTACCGATAGAGGGGGAGTTTATGGCTACACCTTC. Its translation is CASTDRGGVYGYTF.